The 30 T cell receptor beta chains presented below share a single source sample, sequenced in a study of blood T cell repertoires in COVID-19. Libraries were prepared by immunoSEQ multiplex PCR; TCRdb keeps only in-frame clonotypes and omits some of them. The table shows 250,000 to 300,000 clones, with roughly 90% occurring only once. What was sequenced was PBMCs or T cells enriched from blood (not recorded which). These receptors all stem from a woman aged 55-75 years who had recovered from COVID-19.

The J gene is TRBJ1-1, the V gene TRBV2, with TRBD1 matching over 7 bases. CDR3 length equals 13 residues. Germline lookup yields CDR1 SNHLY and CDR2 FYNNEI. The junction had 9 bases not matched to a gene; V was cut back by 5 bases and J by 9 bases. CDR3 coding DNA: TGTGCCAGCAGTAATACAGGGGTCGGTAAAGCTTTCTTT. Its protein product is CASSNTGVGKAFF. Combining the CDR3 with reference TRBV2 and TRBJ1-1 gives the whole variable domain EPEVTQTPSHQVTQMGQEVILRCVPISNHLYFYWYRQILGQKVEFLVSFYNNEISEKSEIFDDQFSVERPDGSNFTLKIRSTKLEDSAMYFCASSNTGVGKAFFGQGTRLTVV.

This clone was recorded once. The chain joins TRBV3-1 (or the pseudogene TRBV3-2) to TRBJ2-5; TRBD2 matches at 8 bases. The CDR3 runs 14 residues. Trimming took 1 base from V and 5 from J; bases not matched to a gene: 3. Germline loops: CDR1 LGHDT, CDR2 YNNKEL (reference sequence). The CDR3 DNA sequence: TGTGCCAGCAGCCAAGCAAGCGGGAGTGAGACCCAGTACTTC. Translation: CASSQASGSETQYF.

The chain joins TRBV6-4 to TRBJ1-6, with 7 bases aligning to TRBD1. This CDR3 has 15 residues. V shed 3 bases and J 9 bases; nucleotides not matched to a gene: 8. In germline, CDR1 is MRHNA, CDR2 SNTAGT. The DNA for the CDR3 is TGTGCCAGCAGTGAAGGCAGGGGGTTCAGTTCACCCCTCCACTTT. It encodes CASSEGRGFSSPLHF.

CDR3 amino acids: CASSFAVGTEAFF. The CDR3 nucleotides read TGTGCCAGCAGCTTTGCGGTAGGCACTGAAGCTTTCTTT. The chain has TRBV7-9 and TRBJ1-1; D ambiguous. Trimming shortened V by 3 bases and J by 4 bases, and 9 bases separated the two germline ends. The CDR3 is 13 residues long. Germline values: CDR1 SEHNR, CDR2 FQNEAQ (reference sequence).

The rearrangement links TRBV19 to TRBJ1-4, with 9 bases fitting TRBD1. The CDR3 spans 15 residues. V lost 9 bases, J lost 5 bases, and 10 bases stayed unmatched. Germline CDR1 LNHDA, CDR2 SQIVND (reference sequence). CDR3 coding DNA: TGTGCCAGCCAACAGGGGGCCGCCGGAAATGAAAAACTGTTTTTT. It encodes CASQQGAAGNEKLFF.

V usage is TRBV29-1 and J usage is TRBJ2-1; D possibly corresponds to TRBD2 (7 bases). V gave up 7 bases and J gave up 10 bases, with 14 bases separating them. This CDR3 comprises 11 residues. Germline V gene data show CDR1 as SQVTM and CDR2 as ANQGSEA. The chain's CDR3 is CSAWGGGEQFF. Here the CDR3 DNA reads TGCAGCGCTTGGGGGGGCGGGGAGCAGTTCTTC.

This chain connects TRBV12-5 to TRBJ2-7; perhaps TRBD1 as D (6 bases). Germline-derived CDR1 and CDR2 are LGHNT and FRNRAP. CDR3 length equals 13 residues. The V gene lost 11 bases and the J gene lost 0 bases, with 14 bases spanning the gap. DNA for the CDR3: TGTGCTGGAGAGGGGGAAAACTCCTACGAGCAGTACTTC. Its translation: CAGEGENSYEQYF.

This clone came up a few times. CDR3 in amino acids: CARSYTGQGASTQYYEQYF. The CDR3 coding sequence is TGTGCCAGAAGCTACACGGGACAGGGGGCTTCGACCCAATACTACGAGCAGTACTTC. The chain carries TRBV5-3 and TRBJ2-7; 12 nucleotides agree with TRBD1. TRBV5-3 is an open reading frame, and its role is uncertain. Trimming cost V 3 bases and J 3 bases; bases outside gene matches: 16. There are 19 residues in the CDR3.

The CDR3 coding sequence is TGCGCCAGCAGCCAGCAGGGGAGCTCTGGAAACACCATATATTTT. Translation: CASSQQGSSGNTIYF. The rearrangement uses TRBV5-1 and TRBJ1-3, with a tentative D call TRBD1 (6 bases). Trimming took off 4 bases at V and 0 bases at J, with 11 bases between the two ends. Germline CDR1 reads SGHRS; CDR2 reads YFSETQ. The CDR3 sequence is 15 residues long.

Of note for this clone: The identical CDR3 is also encoded by other nucleotide sequences in the sample. The chain links TRBV19 to TRBJ1-1; D possibly corresponds to TRBD1 (5 bases). Deletions cut 3 bases from V and 0 bases from J, with 8 bases between. CDR3 length: 14 amino acids. CDR1 LNHDA and CDR2 SQIVND come from the germline V gene (reference sequence). The CDR3 sequence is CASSIQGMNTEAFF. The CDR3 DNA reads TGTGCCAGTAGTATTCAGGGTATGAACACTGAAGCTTTCTTT.

The rearrangement links TRBV5-1 to TRBJ1-1; D is perhaps TRBD1 (5 bases). Germline CDR1 SGHRS, CDR2 YFSETQ. The CDR3 runs to 14 residues. Trimming stripped 0 bases from V and 5 bases from J, with 11 bases between. The CDR3 region is CASSLDIRGTEAFF. The CDR3 DNA reads TGCGCCAGCAGCTTGGACATCCGGGGGACTGAAGCTTTCTTT.

The rearrangement links TRBV5-1 to TRBJ2-2, with 7 bases fitting TRBD2. Germline values: CDR1 SGHRS, CDR2 YFSETQ. The CDR3 has 15 amino acids. The V and J ends lost 7 bases and 7 bases, in that order; junction bases with no gene match: 13. The CDR3 spells CASSEAGELGGELFF. CDR3 bases: TGCGCCAGCTCTGAGGCGGGAGAATTGGGCGGGGAGCTGTTTTTT.

The CDR3: CASSLGQGMNTEAFF. CDR3 sequence (DNA): TGTGCCAGCAGCCTCGGACAGGGGATGAACACTGAAGCTTTCTTT. The rearrangement uses TRBV7-9 and TRBJ1-1; TRBD1 aligns across 9 bases. V dropped 5 bases and J dropped 0; count of bases not matched to a gene: 4. Per germline, CDR1 SEHNR and CDR2 FQNEAQ (reference sequence). The CDR3 has 15 amino acids.

The chain combines TRBV11-3 with TRBJ1-1; tentatively, D is TRBD1 (5 bases). Germline CDR1 is SGHNT and CDR2 is YENEEA. Trimming left V 3 bases short and J 1 base short, with 9 bases between. The CDR3 runs 14 residues. CDR3 residues: CASSFGGSNTEAFF. CDR3 nucleotide sequence: TGTGCCAGCAGCTTCGGGGGTTCGAACACTGAAGCTTTCTTT.

This rearrangement joins TRBV24-1 to TRBJ1-5; 8 positions match TRBD1. This CDR3 spans 14 amino acids. The germline V gene encodes CDR1 KGHDR and CDR2 SFDVKD. V trimming: 12 bases; J trimming: 3 bases; junction bases outside the gene matches: 9. The CDR3: CASAGTGFNQPQHF. As DNA, the CDR3 is TGTGCCTCAGCCGGGACAGGCTTCAATCAGCCCCAGCATTTT.

The chain uses TRBV6-2 or TRBV6-3 and TRBJ1-1; unclear D gene. V was clipped by 2 bases and J by 2 bases, with 15 bases between them. The CDR3 length is 16 residues. Germline V CDR1 and CDR2: MNHEY, SVGEGT. The CDR3 loop is CASSYARFGRNTEAFF. CDR3 DNA: TGTGCCAGCAGTTACGCGAGGTTCGGCCGTAACACTGAAGCTTTCTTT.

V usage is TRBV2 and J usage is TRBJ2-1; possibly TRBD1 for D (5 bases). Germline CDR1 and CDR2: SNHLY and FYNNEI. The CDR3 has 15 amino acids. V lost 7 bases to trimming and J lost 6 bases, with 19 bases between them. The CDR3 here is CASNSVRAGGNEQFF. Written as DNA, the CDR3 is TGTGCCAGCAACTCGGTCAGGGCCGGCGGCAATGAGCAGTTCTTC. Based on the CDR3 plus reference TRBV2 and TRBJ2-1, the full variable domain is EPEVTQTPSHQVTQMGQEVILRCVPISNHLYFYWYRQILGQKVEFLVSFYNNEISEKSEIFDDQFSVERPDGSNFTLKIRSTKLEDSAMYFCASNSVRAGGNEQFFGPGTRLTVL.

CDR3 DNA sequence: TGTGCCAGCTCACCACCGGGAGGGCCCCCCAATGAGCAGTTCTTC. Protein product: CASSPPGGPPNEQFF. The genes are TRBV18 and TRBJ2-1; TRBD2 agrees at 7 bases. Looked up from germline, CDR1 is KGHSH and CDR2 is LQKENI. This CDR3 is built from 15 residues. Losses at the gene ends were 0 bases for V and 6 bases for J; bases not matched to a gene: 5.

This chain connects TRBV5-1 to TRBJ1-1; tentative D call: TRBD1 (6 bases). The CDR3 is 14 residues long. CDR1 is SGHRS and CDR2 is YFSETQ in the germline V gene. V was trimmed by 4 bases and J by 3 bases, leaving 13 bases between them. The CDR3: CASSRGGSDTEAFF. CDR3 nucleotide sequence: TGCGCCAGCAGCAGAGGGGGTTCGGACACTGAAGCTTTCTTT.

The chain uses TRBV6-1 and TRBJ1-2, with 7 positions matching TRBD1. The CDR3 runs to 15 residues. Germline V lookup: CDR1 MNHNS, CDR2 SASEGT. V lost 2 bases to trimming and J lost 4 bases; unmatched junction nucleotides: 7. CDR3 region: CASSEWAGGIYGYTF. The CDR3 nucleotides are TGTGCCAGCAGTGAATGGGCAGGGGGTATCTATGGCTACACCTTC.

J is TRBJ2-2 and V is TRBV7-3; D might be TRBD1 (7 bases). Trimming cost V 5 bases and J 5 bases, with 18 bases left between them. Germline CDR1 is SGHTA and CDR2 is FQGTGA. The CDR3 totals 16 residues. The CDR3 loop is CASSPDRVGRTGELFF. The CDR3 DNA is TGTGCCAGCAGCCCCGACAGGGTAGGGAGGACCGGGGAGCTGTTTTTT.

The chain joins TRBV7-9 to TRBJ2-2; no firm D call. The CDR3 contains 11 residues. The ends were cut back, 6 bases at V and 5 bases at J, with 4 bases in the middle. Looked up from germline, CDR1 is SEHNR and CDR2 is FQNEAQ (reference sequence). DNA of the CDR3: TGTGCCAGCAGGAGTACCGGGGAGCTGTTTTTT. Its protein product is CASRSTGELFF.

V is TRBV19 and J is TRBJ1-2; D gene ambiguous. Germline CDR1 reads LNHDA; CDR2 reads SQIVND (reference sequence). The CDR3 contains 15 residues. The V and J ends lost 3 bases and 1 base respectively, with 12 bases between them. In nucleotides, the CDR3 is TGTGCCAGTAGTATCCTGGCCAGTAATAACTATGGCTACACCTTC. It is translated as CASSILASNNYGYTF.

The chain combines TRBV5-1 with TRBJ2-2; TRBD2 matches at 9 bases. The CDR3 covers 14 residues. With V trimmed by 5 bases and J by 8 bases, 7 bases remained unmatched. CDR1 and CDR2 (germline): SGHRS, YFSETQ. This chain's CDR3 is CASSRSGSVGELFF. For the CDR3, the DNA is TGCGCCAGCAGTCGTAGCGGGAGTGTAGGGGAGCTGTTTTTT.

The chain joins TRBV11-2 to TRBJ1-5, with D possibly TRBD1 on 5 matching bases. CDR3 length: 15 amino acids. CDR1 and CDR2 from the germline V gene are SGHAT and FQNNGV. Trimming stripped 1 base from V and 3 bases from J, with 10 bases between. This chain's CDR3 is CASSLAAGPNQPQHF. The CDR3 bases are TGTGCCAGCAGCTTAGCGGCAGGGCCCAATCAGCCCCAGCATTTT.

With regard to this clone: The sample contains more than one DNA sequence encoding this CDR3. The chain combines TRBV12-3 or TRBV12-4 with TRBJ1-2; D might be TRBD1 (6 bases). This CDR3 has 13 amino acids. Trimming left V 4 bases short and J 2 bases short, with 8 bases between. CDR3 region: CASSSDSNYGYTF. The CDR3 nucleotides are TGTGCCAGCAGTTCGGACAGCAACTATGGCTACACCTTC.

The chain employs TRBV9 and TRBJ1-3; D not certain. Per germline, CDR1 SGDLS and CDR2 YYNGEE. This CDR3 spans 16 amino acids. Between the trimmed V and J ends, which lost 2 bases and 3 bases, there was a span of 15 bases. The CDR3 is CASSVAGGSYGNTIYF. Written as DNA, the CDR3 is TGTGCCAGCAGCGTGGCGGGAGGGTCCTATGGAAACACCATATATTTT. The full variable domain, with the rest looked up from reference TRBV9 and TRBJ1-3, is DSGVTQTPKHLITATGQRVTLRCSPRSGDLSVYWYQQSLDQGLQFLIQYYNGEERAKGNILERFSAQQFPDLHSELNLSSLELGDSALYFCASSVAGGSYGNTIYFGEGSWLTVV.

The V call is TRBV9, the J call TRBJ2-6; TRBD1 might be the D (5 bases). Germline V gene data show CDR1 as SGDLS and CDR2 as YYNGEE. V was shortened by 4 bases and J by 2 bases, with 13 bases between the two germline ends. The CDR3 totals 16 residues. CDR3 DNA sequence: TGTGCCAGCAGCCCGAGAACAGGTACTGGGGCCAACGTCCTGACTTTC. Amino acids: CASSPRTGTGANVLTF.

This chain links TRBV19 with TRBJ2-7; 8 nucleotides match TRBD1. This CDR3 is built from 15 residues. Germline lookup yields CDR1 LNHDA and CDR2 SQIVND (reference sequence). With V trimmed by 5 bases and J by 6 bases, 12 bases remained unmatched. CDR3 coding DNA: TGTGCCAGTAGTCCCTCGGGGACAGGTCGGGGCGAGCAGTACTTC. Translating gives CASSPSGTGRGEQYF.

The CDR3 nucleotides read TGTGCCAGCAGACAGACACGGTCAAGCAATCAGCCCCAGCATTTT. Protein sequence: CASRQTRSSNQPQHF. The V call is TRBV6-5, the J call TRBJ1-5; D gene unclear. The CDR3 runs to 15 residues. Germline V gene sequence: CDR1 MNHEY, CDR2 SVGAGI. The V and J ends lost 6 bases and 1 base respectively, with 13 bases between them.